This T cell receptor beta chain stems from a study of blood T cell repertoires in COVID-19. Whole-study context: There were acute and convalescent COVID-19 samples, and they came from the United States, Italy and Spain. Sample material is recorded as cDNA or gDNA derived from T cells, B-cell-depleted T cells, or PBMCs.

TCRdb's table, derived via immunoSEQ multiplex PCR, lists solely in-frame clones and lacks some. The sample records some 130,000 clones, 80% being singletons. This CDR3 is 12 amino acids long. Germline-derived CDR1 and CDR2 are MNHNS and SASEGT. V lost 1 base and J lost 7, with 7 bases in between. The receptor's source is a man between 65 and 85 years old with acute or convalescent COVID-19. The chain recombines TRBV6-1 with TRBJ1-1, with unresolved D. The specimen sequenced was peripheral blood. CDR3 sequence reads: CASSEVRNEAFF. The CDR3 DNA sequence: TGTGCCAGCAGTGAAGTTCGTAATGAAGCTTTCTTT.